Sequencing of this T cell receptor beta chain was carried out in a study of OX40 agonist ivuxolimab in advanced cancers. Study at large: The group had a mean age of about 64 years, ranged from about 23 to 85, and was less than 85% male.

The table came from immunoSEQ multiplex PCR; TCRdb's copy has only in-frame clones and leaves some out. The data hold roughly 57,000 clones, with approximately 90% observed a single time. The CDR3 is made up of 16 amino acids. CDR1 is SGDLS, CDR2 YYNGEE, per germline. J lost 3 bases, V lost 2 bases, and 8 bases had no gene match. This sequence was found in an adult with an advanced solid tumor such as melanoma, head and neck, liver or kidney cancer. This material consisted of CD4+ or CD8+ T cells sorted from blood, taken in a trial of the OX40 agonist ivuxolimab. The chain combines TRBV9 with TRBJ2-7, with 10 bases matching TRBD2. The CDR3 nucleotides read TGTGCCAGCAGCGTGGGCCTAGCGGGAGCTAACTACGAGCAGTACTTC. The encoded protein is CASSVGLAGANYEQYF.